A selection of T cell receptor beta chains follows, all from one sample in a study of T cell responses to AZD1222 COVID-19 vaccine. The assay was immunoSEQ multiplex PCR, and TCRdb's table has in-frame clones only and misses some. This table has around 110,000 clones, 93% appearing once. The sequencing used peripheral blood, collected on day 0 of AZD1222 vaccination. The receptors derive from an adult in good health. CDR3s include the opening cysteine and the closing phenylalanine or tryptophan. A D gene is named only where the DNA matches it firmly. The size of a clone is reported for some rows only, either as once, few or many, or as a class for expanded clones.

d_call: .
v_call: TRBV25-1
clone_size: .
j_call: TRBJ1-4
cdr3_aa: CASSATPPGFGEKLFF
cdr3_nt: TGTGCCAGCAGTGCTACCCCTCCAGGGTTTGGTGAAAAACTGTTTTTT

d_call: TRBD2
v_call: TRBV27
clone_size: .
j_call: TRBJ2-3
cdr3_aa: CASSPTSGNTDTQYF
cdr3_nt: TGTGCCAGCAGTCCAACTAGCGGGAACACAGATACGCAGTATTTT

d_call: TRBD2
v_call: TRBV28
clone_size: .
j_call: TRBJ2-7
cdr3_aa: CASSTQTSGSYYEQYF
cdr3_nt: TGTGCCAGCAGTACCCAAACTAGCGGGAGCTACTACGAGCAGTACTTC

d_call: TRBD1
v_call: TRBV2
clone_size: .
j_call: TRBJ2-5
cdr3_aa: CASSPGTGAETQYF
cdr3_nt: TGTGCCAGCAGCCCCGGGACAGGTGCGGAGACCCAGTACTTC

d_call: .
v_call: TRBV6-6
clone_size: .
j_call: TRBJ1-5
cdr3_aa: CASSYSHTQYNQPQHF
cdr3_nt: TGTGCCAGCAGTTACTCCCATACACAGTACAATCAGCCCCAGCATTTT

d_call: .
v_call: TRBV28
clone_size: .
j_call: TRBJ2-3
cdr3_aa: CASSSHPGGTSDTQYF
cdr3_nt: TGTGCCAGCAGCTCCCATCCTGGCGGCACTTCAGATACGCAGTATTTT

d_call: .
v_call: TRBV3-1/TRBV3-2
clone_size: .
j_call: TRBJ1-3
cdr3_aa: CASSVGPGNTIYF
cdr3_nt: TGTGCCAGCAGTGTGGGACCCGGAAACACCATATATTTT

d_call: TRBD1
v_call: TRBV4-1
clone_size: .
j_call: TRBJ1-2
cdr3_aa: CASSQETGDYGYTF
cdr3_nt: TGCGCCAGCAGCCAAGAAACAGGGGACTATGGCTACACCTTC

d_call: TRBD2
v_call: TRBV5-1
clone_size: .
j_call: TRBJ2-3
cdr3_aa: CASSSGTSGADTQYF
cdr3_nt: TGCGCCAGCAGCTCCGGGACTAGCGGCGCGGATACGCAGTATTTT

d_call: .
v_call: TRBV11-3
clone_size: .
j_call: TRBJ2-3
cdr3_aa: CASSLTEPGTSYVGDTQYF
cdr3_nt: TGTGCCAGCAGCTTAACAGAACCCGGGACTTCCTACGTGGGTGATACGCAGTATTTT

d_call: .
v_call: TRBV6-6
clone_size: .
j_call: TRBJ2-6
cdr3_aa: CASSKTGLANVLTF
cdr3_nt: TGTGCCAGCAGTAAAACGGGACTGGCCAACGTCCTGACTTTC

d_call: .
v_call: TRBV5-1
clone_size: .
j_call: TRBJ2-7
cdr3_aa: CASSPWDTYEQYF
cdr3_nt: TGCGCCAGCAGCCCATGGGACACCTACGAGCAGTACTTC

d_call: TRBD1
v_call: TRBV4-2
clone_size: .
j_call: TRBJ1-1
cdr3_aa: CASSQEGQGFGAFF
cdr3_nt: TGTGCCAGCAGCCAAGAGGGACAGGGATTTGGGGCTTTCTTT

d_call: TRBD2
v_call: TRBV30
clone_size: .
j_call: TRBJ2-1
cdr3_aa: CAWRPSSGRPIFYNEQFF
cdr3_nt: TGTGCCTGGAGGCCGAGTAGCGGGAGGCCCATATTTTACAATGAGCAGTTCTTC

d_call: .
v_call: TRBV15
clone_size: few
j_call: TRBJ2-7
cdr3_aa: CATSNERFGSYEQYF
cdr3_nt: TGTGCCACCAGCAACGAGAGGTTCGGATCCTACGAGCAGTACTTC

d_call: TRBD1
v_call: TRBV28
clone_size: .
j_call: TRBJ2-3
cdr3_aa: CASSIQGGTDTQYF
cdr3_nt: TGTGCCAGCAGTATACAGGGGGGCACAGATACGCAGTATTTT

d_call: .
v_call: TRBV28
clone_size: .
j_call: TRBJ1-1
cdr3_aa: CASTIWGGAFF
cdr3_nt: TGTGCCAGCACCATTTGGGGCGGGGCTTTCTTT

d_call: .
v_call: TRBV5-6
clone_size: .
j_call: TRBJ1-5
cdr3_aa: CASSSTGMGNQPQHF
cdr3_nt: TGTGCCAGCAGCAGCACAGGGATGGGTAATCAGCCCCAGCATTTT

d_call: TRBD2
v_call: TRBV14
clone_size: .
j_call: TRBJ2-5
cdr3_aa: CASSQLAGGLQETQYF
cdr3_nt: TGTGCCAGCAGCCAACTAGCGGGAGGCCTCCAAGAGACCCAGTACTTC

d_call: .
v_call: TRBV5-4
clone_size: .
j_call: TRBJ1-2
cdr3_aa: CATLPRGINNGYTF
cdr3_nt: TGTGCCACCCTGCCCCGGGGCATTAACAATGGCTACACCTTC

d_call: TRBD2
v_call: TRBV7-9
clone_size: .
j_call: TRBJ2-3
cdr3_aa: CASSPRLADPTDTQYF
cdr3_nt: TGTGCCAGCAGCCCCCGACTAGCAGACCCCACAGATACGCAGTATTTT

d_call: .
v_call: TRBV5-1
clone_size: .
j_call: TRBJ1-2
cdr3_aa: CASRKTGHGYTF
cdr3_nt: TGCGCCAGCAGAAAAACAGGACATGGCTACACCTTC

d_call: .
v_call: TRBV25-1
clone_size: .
j_call: TRBJ1-3
cdr3_aa: CASSGLADTIYF
cdr3_nt: TGTGCCAGCAGTGGCCTTGCGGACACCATATATTTT

d_call: .
v_call: TRBV28
clone_size: .
j_call: TRBJ2-1
cdr3_aa: CASSTYNEQFF
cdr3_nt: TGTGCCAGCAGTACCTACAATGAGCAGTTCTTC

d_call: TRBD2
v_call: TRBV11-3
clone_size: .
j_call: TRBJ2-3
cdr3_aa: CASSTSGYSPDTQYF
cdr3_nt: TGTGCCAGCAGCACTAGCGGCTATTCGCCAGATACGCAGTATTTT

d_call: TRBD1
v_call: TRBV7-3
clone_size: .
j_call: TRBJ1-1
cdr3_aa: CASSLSRGAEAFF
cdr3_nt: TGTGCCAGCAGCTTAAGCAGGGGGGCAGAAGCTTTCTTT

d_call: TRBD1
v_call: TRBV6-2/TRBV6-3
clone_size: .
j_call: TRBJ1-1
cdr3_aa: CASSYAQTGEDTEAFF
cdr3_nt: TGTGCCAGCAGTTACGCCCAGACAGGGGAGGACACTGAAGCTTTCTTT

d_call: .
v_call: TRBV4-2
clone_size: .
j_call: TRBJ2-3
cdr3_aa: CASSQDRVADTQYF
cdr3_nt: TGTGCCAGCAGCCAAGACAGGGTGGCAGATACGCAGTATTTT

d_call: .
v_call: TRBV7-3
clone_size: .
j_call: TRBJ2-7
cdr3_aa: CASSQSGQPRTYEQYF
cdr3_nt: TGTGCCAGCAGCCAATCGGGACAACCGAGGACCTACGAGCAGTACTTC

d_call: TRBD2
v_call: TRBV11-2
clone_size: .
j_call: TRBJ2-2
cdr3_aa: CASSFVQLAGDTGELFF
cdr3_nt: TGTGCCAGCAGCTTCGTCCAACTAGCGGGAGACACCGGGGAGCTGTTTTTT

d_call: TRBD1
v_call: TRBV3-1/TRBV3-2
clone_size: .
j_call: TRBJ1-5
cdr3_aa: CASSQGGQGYQPQHF
cdr3_nt: TGTGCCAGCAGCCAAGGAGGACAGGGGTATCAGCCCCAGCATTTT

d_call: TRBD2
v_call: TRBV5-4
clone_size: .
j_call: TRBJ2-1
cdr3_aa: CASSPRGGSSYNEQFF
cdr3_nt: TGTGCCAGCAGCCCTCGAGGCGGGAGCTCCTACAATGAGCAGTTCTTC

d_call: .
v_call: TRBV4-1
clone_size: .
j_call: TRBJ1-2
cdr3_aa: CASSQVGASNYGYTF
cdr3_nt: TGCGCCAGCAGCCAAGTGGGGGCATCTAACTATGGCTACACCTTC

d_call: .
v_call: TRBV28
clone_size: .
j_call: TRBJ1-5
cdr3_aa: CASSSTGFGGF
cdr3_nt: TGTGCCAGCAGTTCGACGGGTTTCGGAGGATTT

d_call: .
v_call: TRBV7-2
clone_size: once
j_call: TRBJ1-6
cdr3_aa: CASSSQGLNSPLHF
cdr3_nt: TGTGCCAGCAGTTCGCAGGGACTTAATTCACCCCTCCACTTT

d_call: .
v_call: TRBV28
clone_size: .
j_call: TRBJ1-5
cdr3_aa: CASSLIESIHYDNQPQHF
cdr3_nt: TGTGCCAGCAGTTTGATCGAAAGTATCCACTATGACAATCAGCCCCAGCATTTT

d_call: TRBD1
v_call: TRBV10-1
clone_size: .
j_call: TRBJ1-1
cdr3_aa: CARNRGYVTEAFF
cdr3_nt: TGCGCCAGAAACAGGGGGTATGTCACTGAAGCTTTCTTT

d_call: .
v_call: TRBV9
clone_size: once
j_call: TRBJ2-4
cdr3_aa: CASSVGEWTNIQYF
cdr3_nt: TGTGCCAGCAGCGTAGGGGAGTGGACAAACATTCAGTACTTC

d_call: .
v_call: TRBV19
clone_size: once
j_call: TRBJ2-1
cdr3_aa: CASSNLRHNEQFF
cdr3_nt: TGTGCCAGTAGTAATCTCCGACACAATGAGCAGTTCTTC

d_call: .
v_call: TRBV9
clone_size: .
j_call: TRBJ2-7
cdr3_aa: CASSVMMESYEQYF
cdr3_nt: TGTGCCAGCAGCGTGATGATGGAATCCTACGAGCAGTACTTC

d_call: TRBD2
v_call: TRBV6-4
clone_size: .
j_call: TRBJ2-1
cdr3_aa: CASSAASGRLNEQFF
cdr3_nt: TGTGCCAGCAGTGCGGCTAGCGGGAGGCTAAATGAGCAGTTCTTC

d_call: .
v_call: TRBV6-5
clone_size: once
j_call: TRBJ2-7
cdr3_aa: CASSYGGAEAYEQYF
cdr3_nt: TGTGCCAGCAGTTACGGGGGCGCGGAAGCCTACGAGCAGTACTTC

d_call: .
v_call: TRBV28
clone_size: once
j_call: TRBJ2-1
cdr3_aa: CASNVRNRNNEQFF
cdr3_nt: TGTGCCAGCAATGTGCGGAACCGGAACAATGAGCAGTTCTTC

d_call: .
v_call: TRBV19
clone_size: .
j_call: TRBJ2-3
cdr3_aa: CASSNTRGSTDTQYF
cdr3_nt: TGTGCCAGTAGTAATACCAGGGGAAGCACAGATACGCAGTATTTT

d_call: .
v_call: TRBV3-1/TRBV3-2
clone_size: .
j_call: TRBJ1-5
cdr3_aa: CASSLTGHQPQHF
cdr3_nt: TGTGCCAGCAGCCTTACAGGGCATCAGCCCCAGCATTTT

d_call: .
v_call: TRBV5-1
clone_size: .
j_call: TRBJ1-1
cdr3_aa: CASSSVPTEAFF
cdr3_nt: TGCGCCAGCAGCTCTGTTCCAACTGAAGCTTTCTTT

d_call: TRBD2
v_call: TRBV14
clone_size: .
j_call: TRBJ2-5
cdr3_aa: CASSQASGRAYF
cdr3_nt: TGTGCCAGCAGCCAGGCTAGCGGGAGGGCGTACTTC

d_call: TRBD2
v_call: TRBV4-1
clone_size: .
j_call: TRBJ2-7
cdr3_aa: CASSQGSASGYEQYF
cdr3_nt: TGCGCCAGCAGCCAAGGGTCCGCTAGCGGCTACGAGCAGTACTTC

d_call: .
v_call: TRBV28
clone_size: .
j_call: TRBJ2-5
cdr3_aa: CASSRTGGTQYF
cdr3_nt: TGTGCCAGCAGTCGAACCGGCGGGACCCAGTACTTC

d_call: .
v_call: TRBV15
clone_size: .
j_call: TRBJ1-1
cdr3_aa: CATSRVRGTEAFF
cdr3_nt: TGTGCCACCAGCAGAGTTCGGGGCACTGAAGCTTTCTTT

d_call: TRBD2
v_call: TRBV19
clone_size: .
j_call: TRBJ2-7
cdr3_aa: CASRFAGLGAYEQYF
cdr3_nt: TGTGCCAGTAGATTCGCCGGACTAGGCGCCTACGAGCAGTACTTC

d_call: .
v_call: TRBV6-1
clone_size: .
j_call: TRBJ2-2
cdr3_aa: CASSEAFGTLTGELFF
cdr3_nt: TGTGCCAGCAGTGAAGCGTTTGGGACTTTGACCGGGGAGCTGTTTTTT

d_call: .
v_call: TRBV21-1
clone_size: .
j_call: TRBJ2-5
cdr3_aa: CASSKRVSGIQETQYF
cdr3_nt: TGTGCCAGCAGCAAAAGGGTCAGCGGGATCCAAGAGACCCAGTACTTC